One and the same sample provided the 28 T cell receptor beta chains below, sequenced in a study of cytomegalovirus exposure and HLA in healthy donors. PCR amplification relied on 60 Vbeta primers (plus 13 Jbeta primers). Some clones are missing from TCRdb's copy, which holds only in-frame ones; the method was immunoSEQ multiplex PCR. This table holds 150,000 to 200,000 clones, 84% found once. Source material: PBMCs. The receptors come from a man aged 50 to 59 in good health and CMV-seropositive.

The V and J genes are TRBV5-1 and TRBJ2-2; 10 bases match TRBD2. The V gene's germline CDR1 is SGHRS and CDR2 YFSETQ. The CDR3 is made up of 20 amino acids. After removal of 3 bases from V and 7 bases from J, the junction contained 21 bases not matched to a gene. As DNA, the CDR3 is TGCGCCAGCAGCTACTTTTCTACTGCTAGAGCGGGAGGGCCTAGCGGGGAGCTGTTTTTT. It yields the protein CASSYFSTARAGGPSGELFF. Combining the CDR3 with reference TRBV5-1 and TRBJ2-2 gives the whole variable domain KAGVTQTPRYLIKTRGQQVTLSCSPISGHRSVSWYQQTPGQGLQFLFEYFSETQRNKGNFPGRFSGRQFSNSRSEMNVSTLELGDSALYLCASSYFSTARAGGPSGELFFGEGSRLTVL.

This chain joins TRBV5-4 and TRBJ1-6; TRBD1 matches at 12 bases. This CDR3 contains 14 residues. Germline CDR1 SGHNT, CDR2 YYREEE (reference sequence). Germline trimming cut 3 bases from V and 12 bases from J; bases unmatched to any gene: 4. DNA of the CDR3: TGTGCCAGCAGCTGGGACAGGGGGCGAGGACCCCTCCACTTT. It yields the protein CASSWDRGRGPLHF.

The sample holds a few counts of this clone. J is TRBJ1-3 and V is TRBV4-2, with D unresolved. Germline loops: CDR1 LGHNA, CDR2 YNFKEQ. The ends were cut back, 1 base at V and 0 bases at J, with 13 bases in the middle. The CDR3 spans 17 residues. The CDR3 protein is CASSQVGADFSGNTIYF. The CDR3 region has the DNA TGTGCCAGCAGCCAAGTCGGCGCGGACTTCTCTGGAAACACCATATATTTT.

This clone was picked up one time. CDR3 region: CASSLDISGRIGTQYF. The CDR3 coding sequence is TGCGCCAGCAGCTTGGATATTAGCGGGAGGATAGGTACGCAGTATTTT. V gene TRBV5-1 combines with J gene TRBJ2-3; the match to TRBD2 covers 10 bases. Trimming cost V 0 bases and J 8 bases; bases outside gene matches: 9. Germline CDR1 reads SGHRS; CDR2 reads YFSETQ. The CDR3 consists of 16 residues.

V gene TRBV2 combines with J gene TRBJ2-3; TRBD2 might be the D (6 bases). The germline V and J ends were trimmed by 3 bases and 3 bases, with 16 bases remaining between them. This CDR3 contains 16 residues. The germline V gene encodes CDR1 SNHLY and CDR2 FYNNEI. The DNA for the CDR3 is TGTGCCAGCAGTGATTTCGGGAGAAGAAGGACAGATACGCAGTATTTT. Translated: CASSDFGRRRTDTQYF.

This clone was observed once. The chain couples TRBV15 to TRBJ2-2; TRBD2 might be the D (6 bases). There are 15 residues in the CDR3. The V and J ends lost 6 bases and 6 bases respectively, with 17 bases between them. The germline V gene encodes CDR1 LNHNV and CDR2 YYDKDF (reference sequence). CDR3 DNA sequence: TGTGCCACCAGAGATCGGGACTTCGGAGCCGGGGAGCTGTTTTTT. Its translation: CATRDRDFGAGELFF.

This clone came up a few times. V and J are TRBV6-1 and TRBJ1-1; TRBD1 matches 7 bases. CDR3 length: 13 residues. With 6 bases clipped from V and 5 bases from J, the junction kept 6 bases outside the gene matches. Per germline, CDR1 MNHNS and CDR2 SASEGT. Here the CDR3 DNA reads TGTGCCAGCAGCAAGGACAGGATAACTGAAGCTTTCTTT. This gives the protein CASSKDRITEAFF.

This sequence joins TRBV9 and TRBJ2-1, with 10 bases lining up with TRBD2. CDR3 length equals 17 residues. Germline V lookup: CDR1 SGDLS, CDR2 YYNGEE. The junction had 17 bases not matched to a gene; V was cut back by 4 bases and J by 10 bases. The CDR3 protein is CASSRGEAGGPGKEQFF. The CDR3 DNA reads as TGTGCCAGCAGCCGTGGGGAAGCGGGAGGGCCGGGGAAGGAGCAGTTCTTC.

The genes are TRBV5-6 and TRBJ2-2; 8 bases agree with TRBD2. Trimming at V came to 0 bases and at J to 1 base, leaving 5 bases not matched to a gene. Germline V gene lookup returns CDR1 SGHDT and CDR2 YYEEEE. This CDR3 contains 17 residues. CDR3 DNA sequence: TGTGCCAGCAGCTTGGAGGTGCTAGCGGGGAACACCGGGGAGCTGTTTTTT. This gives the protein CASSLEVLAGNTGELFF. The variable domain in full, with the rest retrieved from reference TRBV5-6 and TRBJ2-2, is DAGVTQSPTHLIKTRGQQVTLRCSPKSGHDTVSWYQQALGQGPQFIFQYYEEEERQRGNFPDRFSGHQFPNYSSELNVNALLLGDSALYLCASSLEVLAGNTGELFFGEGSRLTVL.

CDR3 nucleotide sequence: TGCGCCAGCAGCATGGGGACAGGGGGGTTGAACACTGAAGCTTTCTTT. Translated: CASSMGTGGLNTEAFF. This chain uses TRBV5-1 with TRBJ1-1; 11 bases agree with TRBD1. Germline values: CDR1 SGHRS, CDR2 YFSETQ. V was pared by 4 bases and J by 0 bases, with 5 bases of the junction left unmatched. This CDR3 is 16 amino acids long.

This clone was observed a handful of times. The CDR3 nucleotides read TGCGCCAGCAGCCAGGGACTAGCGGTTGAGCAGTTCTTC. Encoded protein: CASSQGLAVEQFF. V is TRBV5-1 and J is TRBJ2-1; 11 bases align to TRBD2. CDR1 is SGHRS, CDR2 YFSETQ, per germline. This CDR3 spans 13 amino acids. V gave up 4 bases and J gave up 9 bases; unmatched junction bases: 3.

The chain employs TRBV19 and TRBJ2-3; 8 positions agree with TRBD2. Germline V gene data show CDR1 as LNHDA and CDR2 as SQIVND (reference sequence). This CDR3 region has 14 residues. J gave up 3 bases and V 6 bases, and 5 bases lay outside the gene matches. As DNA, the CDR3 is TGTGCCAGTAGACCCCGGGGGGGGACAGATACGCAGTATTTT. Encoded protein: CASRPRGGTDTQYF.

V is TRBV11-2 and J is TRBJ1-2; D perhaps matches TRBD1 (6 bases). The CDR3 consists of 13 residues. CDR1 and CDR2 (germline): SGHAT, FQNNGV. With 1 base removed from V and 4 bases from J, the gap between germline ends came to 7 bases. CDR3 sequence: CASSLGTVYGYTF. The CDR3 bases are TGTGCCAGCAGCTTAGGGACAGTCTATGGCTACACCTTC.

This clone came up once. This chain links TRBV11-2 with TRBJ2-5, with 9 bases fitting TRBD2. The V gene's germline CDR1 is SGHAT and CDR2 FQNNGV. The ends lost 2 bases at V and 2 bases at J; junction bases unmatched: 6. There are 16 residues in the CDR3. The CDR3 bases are TGTGCCAGCAGCTTACGGCCTAGCGGGGCACAAGAGACCCAGTACTTC. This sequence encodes CASSLRPSGAQETQYF.

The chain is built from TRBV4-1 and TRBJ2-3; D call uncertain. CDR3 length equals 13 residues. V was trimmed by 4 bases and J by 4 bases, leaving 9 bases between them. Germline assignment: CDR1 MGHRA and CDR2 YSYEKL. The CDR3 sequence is CASSRLESDTQYF. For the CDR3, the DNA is TGCGCCAGCAGCCGGCTAGAATCAGATACGCAGTATTTT.

CDR3 sequence (DNA): TGTGCCAGCTCACCAGCAGGGGATTACGAGCAGTACTTC. Translation: CASSPAGDYEQYF. V is TRBV18 and J is TRBJ2-7; D might be TRBD1 (6 bases). The V gene's germline CDR1 is KGHSH and CDR2 LQKENI. Trimming left V 2 bases short and J 4 bases short, with 9 bases between. The CDR3 is 13 amino acids.

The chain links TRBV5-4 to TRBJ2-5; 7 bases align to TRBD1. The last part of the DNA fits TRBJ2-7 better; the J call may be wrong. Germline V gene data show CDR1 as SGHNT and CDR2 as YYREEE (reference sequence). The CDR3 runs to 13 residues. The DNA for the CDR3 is TGTGCCAGCAGCAAGGGACAGACCTACGAGCAGTACTTC. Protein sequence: CASSKGQTYEQYF.

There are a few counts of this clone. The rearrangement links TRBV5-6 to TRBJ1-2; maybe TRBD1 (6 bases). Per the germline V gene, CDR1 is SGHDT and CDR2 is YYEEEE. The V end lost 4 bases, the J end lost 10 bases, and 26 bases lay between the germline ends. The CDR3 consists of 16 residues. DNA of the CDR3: TGTGCCAGCAGCCCCTGGGACATATCTTTAACTATGGACTACACCTTC. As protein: CASSPWDISLTMDYTF.

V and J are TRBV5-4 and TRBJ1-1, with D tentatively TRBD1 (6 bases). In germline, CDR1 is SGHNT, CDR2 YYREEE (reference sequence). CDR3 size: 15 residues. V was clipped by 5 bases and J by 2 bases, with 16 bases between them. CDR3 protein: CASRPDSRTNTEAFF. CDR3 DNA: TGTGCCAGCAGGCCGGACAGCCGAACCAACACTGAAGCTTTCTTT.

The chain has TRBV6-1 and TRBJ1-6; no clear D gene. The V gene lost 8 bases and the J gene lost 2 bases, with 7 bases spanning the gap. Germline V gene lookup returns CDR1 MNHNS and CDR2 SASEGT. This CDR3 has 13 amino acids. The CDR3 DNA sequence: TGTGCCAGCGGGAGCACCTATAATTCACCCCTCCACTTT. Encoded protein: CASGSTYNSPLHF.

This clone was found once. CDR3 protein: CASSYGLNEKLFF. Here the CDR3 DNA reads TGTGCCAGCTCATATGGACTAAATGAAAAACTGTTTTTT. V usage is TRBV18 and J usage is TRBJ1-4; D not certain. Trimming left V 5 bases short and J 5 bases short, with 9 bases between. Germline CDR1 reads KGHSH; CDR2 reads LQKENI. The CDR3 has 13 residues.

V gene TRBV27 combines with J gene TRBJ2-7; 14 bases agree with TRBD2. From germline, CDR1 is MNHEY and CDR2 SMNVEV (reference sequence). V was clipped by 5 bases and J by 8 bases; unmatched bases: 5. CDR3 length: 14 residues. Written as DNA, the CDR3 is TGTGCCAGCAGTAGGGGACTAGCGGGAGACCAGCAGTACGTC. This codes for CASSRGLAGDQQYV.

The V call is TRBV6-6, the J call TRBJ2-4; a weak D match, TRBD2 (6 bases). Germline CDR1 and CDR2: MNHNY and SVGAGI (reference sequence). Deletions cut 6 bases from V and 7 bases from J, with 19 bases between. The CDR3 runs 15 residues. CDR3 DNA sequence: TGTGCCAGCAGCCCGGGACTTACCTCGTGGAACATTCAGTACTTC. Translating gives CASSPGLTSWNIQYF.

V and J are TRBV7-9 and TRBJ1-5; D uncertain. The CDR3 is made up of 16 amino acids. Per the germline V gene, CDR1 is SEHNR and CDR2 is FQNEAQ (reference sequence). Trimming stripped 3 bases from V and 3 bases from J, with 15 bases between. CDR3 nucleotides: TGTGCCAGCAGCTTGGGAGACGGAGACTACAATCAGCCCCAGCATTTT. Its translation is CASSLGDGDYNQPQHF.

The CDR3 reads CASSLPSGRVEQYV. CDR3 in DNA: TGTGCCAGCAGCTTGCCCAGCGGGAGGGTTGAGCAGTACGTC. The chain employs TRBV5-8 and TRBJ2-7, with 10 nucleotides matching TRBD2. V was clipped by 1 base and J by 7 bases; unmatched bases: 5. Per the germline V gene, CDR1 is SGHTS and CDR2 is YDEGEE. The CDR3 covers 14 residues.

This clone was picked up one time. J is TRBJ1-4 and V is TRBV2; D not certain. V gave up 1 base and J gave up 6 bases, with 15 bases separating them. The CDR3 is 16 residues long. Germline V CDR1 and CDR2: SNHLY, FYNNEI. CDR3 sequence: CASSEGRGEVDEKLFF. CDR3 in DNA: TGTGCCAGCAGTGAAGGTCGGGGAGAAGTGGATGAAAAACTGTTTTTT.

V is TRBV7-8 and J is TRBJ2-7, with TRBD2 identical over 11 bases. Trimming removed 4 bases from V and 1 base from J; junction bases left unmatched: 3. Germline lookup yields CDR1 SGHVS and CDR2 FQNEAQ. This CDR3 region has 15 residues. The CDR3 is CASSYRTSGSYEQYV. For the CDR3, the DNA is TGTGCCAGCAGCTATAGGACTAGCGGGTCCTACGAGCAGTACGTC.

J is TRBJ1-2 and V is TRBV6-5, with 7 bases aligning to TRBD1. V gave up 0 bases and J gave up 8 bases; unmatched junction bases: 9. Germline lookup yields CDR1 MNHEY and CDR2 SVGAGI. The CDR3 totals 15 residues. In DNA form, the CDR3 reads TGTGCCAGCAGTTACTCAGGGGGCCTCCTCTTGGGCTACACCTTC. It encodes CASSYSGGLLLGYTF.